This TCR beta chain was identified during a study of shared clonotypes between healthy human individuals. TCRdb's table, derived via immunoSEQ multiplex PCR, lists solely in-frame clones and lacks some. There are a few million clones in the sample; approximately 95% occur only once, and around 0.4% lies in the top ten. The CDR3 contains 14 residues. CDR1 and CDR2 from the germline V gene are SGHTA and FQGNSA. Deletions cut 1 base from V and 4 bases from J, with 11 bases between. V and J are TRBV7-2 and TRBJ2-7, with D tentatively TRBD1 or TRBD2 (6 bases each). Sequenced material: naive CD4+ T cells from PBMCs. Specified subset: CD45RA+ positively selected. This clonotype originated in a man younger than 30 in good health. Some clones in this sample may be carry-over from other donors' samples. DNA for the CDR3: TGTGCCAGCAGCTTAGAACGGGGGCTATACGAGCAGTACTTC. Protein: CASSLERGLYEQYF.